Each of the 8 T cell receptor beta chains below was sequenced from the same sample in a study of OX40 agonist ivuxolimab in advanced cancers. TCRdb's copy holds only in-frame clones and misses some; the assay was immunoSEQ multiplex PCR. This sample carries over 35,000 clones, about 86% of them seen once, and the ten largest clones take just over 20%. Sequencing used CD4+ or CD8+ T cells sorted from blood, obtained in a trial of the OX40 agonist ivuxolimab. These receptors were obtained from an adult with an advanced solid tumor such as melanoma, head and neck, liver or kidney cancer.

The rearrangement joins TRBV7-9 to TRBJ2-3; TRBD1 is a possible D gene (6 bases). The CDR3 has 14 residues. In germline, CDR1 is SEHNR, CDR2 FQNEAQ (reference sequence). V lost 2 bases, J lost 2 bases, and 8 bases lay in between. CDR3 sequence reads: CASSLQGPTDTQYF. The DNA for the CDR3 is TGTGCCAGCAGCTTACAGGGGCCCACAGATACGCAGTATTTT.

The genes are TRBV28 and TRBJ2-5, with D perhaps given as TRBD1 or TRBD2 (7 bases each). CDR1 is MDHEN and CDR2 is SYDVKM in the germline V gene. The CDR3 runs 14 residues. CDR3 DNA sequence: TGTGGGACTAGGGGGCGCCCCCCTAAGGTGACCCAGTACTTC. Translating it yields CGTRGRPPKVTQYF.

The V gene is TRBV11-1, the J gene TRBJ1-1; unclear D gene. This CDR3 contains 15 residues. CDR1 is SGHAT, CDR2 FQDESV, per germline (reference sequence). The V end was cut by 3 bases, the J end by 6 bases, with 17 bases between. The CDR3 is CASSFTTATEAEAFF. The DNA of the CDR3 is TGTGCCAGCAGCTTCACCACTGCTACCGAGGCTGAAGCTTTCTTT.

The V gene is TRBV4-2, the J gene TRBJ2-3; D is uncertain. The V gene's germline CDR1 is LGHNA and CDR2 YNFKEQ. The V gene lost 2 bases and the J gene lost 5 bases, with 5 bases spanning the gap. The CDR3 has 12 residues. The CDR3 loop is CASSQLKDTQYF. DNA for the CDR3: TGTGCCAGCAGCCAATTAAAAGATACGCAGTATTTT.

Regarding this clone: Distinct nucleotide sequences in the sample also encode this CDR3. The V gene is TRBV5-1, the J gene TRBJ2-3; TRBD1 matches 10 bases. Per the germline V gene, CDR1 is SGHRS and CDR2 is YFSETQ. Losses at the gene ends were 4 bases for V and 1 base for J; bases not matched to a gene: 0. The CDR3 spans 14 residues. The CDR3: CASSGTGGTDTQYF. As DNA, the CDR3 is TGCGCCAGCAGCGGGACAGGGGGCACAGATACGCAGTATTTT.

The chain couples TRBV28 to TRBJ2-7, with 11 bases fitting TRBD1. The CDR3 extends over 17 amino acids. The germline gives CDR1 MDHEN, CDR2 SYDVKM. V trimming: 5 bases; J trimming: 7 bases; junction bases outside the gene matches: 16. The DNA for the CDR3 is TGTGCCAGCAGTCTCCGCCCGGACAGGGGGCTCGCTAATGAGCAGTACGTC. Amino acids: CASSLRPDRGLANEQYV.

This sequence joins TRBV5-5 and TRBJ1-4, with D possibly being TRBD1 (5 bases). CDR1 and CDR2 from the germline V gene are SGHKS and YYEKEE (reference sequence). V lost 4 bases and J 4 bases, leaving 8 bases between the germline ends. The CDR3 spans 13 residues. The CDR3 spells CASSGDLNEKLFF. The CDR3 DNA is TGTGCCAGCAGCGGGGACCTTAATGAAAAACTGTTTTTT. The entire variable domain, with the rest obtained from reference TRBV5-5 and TRBJ1-4, is as follows: DAGVTQSPTHLIKTRGQQVTLRCSPISGHKSVSWYQQVLGQGPQFIFQYYEKEERGRGNFPDRFSARQFPNYSSELNVNALLLGDSALYLCASSGDLNEKLFFGSGTQLSVL.

The J gene is TRBJ1-6, the V gene TRBV28; 7 bases agree with TRBD1. The length of the CDR3 is 13 residues. Germline values: CDR1 MDHEN, CDR2 SYDVKM. Unmatched junction bases numbered 3, after V lost 4 bases and J lost 9 bases. DNA for the CDR3: TGTGCCAGCAGTTGGACAGGTGGTTCACCCCTCCACTTT. It translates to CASSWTGGSPLHF.